Below, 24 T cell receptor beta chains from the same sample are listed, as sequenced in a study of T cells in Graves' hyperthyroidism and ophthalmopathy. TCR beta CDR3 sequences were amplified from RNA transcripts. First-round RT-PCR with HTBI primers amplified the TCR CDR3 region. From the multiplex PCR reads, TCRdb called clonotypes with MiXCR, one entry per CDR3 protein. This table has about half a million distinct CDR3 sequences, around 24% appearing once. The sequencing sample was made of blood. The receptors were gathered from a woman aged 30 to 39 with Graves' ophthalmopathy.

This clonotype has just a few counts. V usage is TRBV12-3 or TRBV12-4 and J usage is TRBJ1-2; D gene unclear. The germline V and J ends were trimmed by 5 bases and 0 bases, with 10 bases remaining between them. There are 14 residues in the CDR3. CDR3 sequence reads: CASSQSSPNYGYTF. The DNA for the CDR3 is TGTGCCAGCAGTCAGTCCTCGCCTAACTATGGCTACACCTTC.

This clonotype has ten or more counts. The J gene is TRBJ1-5, the V gene TRBV11-2, with D possibly matching TRBD1 (5 bases). This CDR3 comprises 13 residues. The germline CDR1 and CDR2 sequences are SGHAT and FQNNGV. Trimming left V 3 bases short and J 5 bases short, with 8 bases between. CDR3 DNA: TGTGCCAGCAGCTTCCAGGGCCATCAGCCCCAGCATTTT. Amino acid sequence: CASSFQGHQPQHF.

This clonotype was seen at least ten times. The chain uses TRBV12-3 or TRBV12-4 and TRBJ2-5; 10 nucleotides align to TRBD2. After removal of 6 bases from V and 2 bases from J, the junction contained 6 bases not matched to a gene. The CDR3 has 15 amino acids. Here the CDR3 DNA reads TGTGCCAGCAGCCCTAGCGGGGGACTTCAAGAGACCCAGTACTTC. Protein sequence: CASSPSGGLQETQYF.

A few counts support this clonotype. The chain recombines TRBV4-1 with TRBJ1-1, with 7 bases matching TRBD1. Per germline, CDR1 MGHRA and CDR2 YSYEKL. Trimming cost V 3 bases and J 11 bases; bases outside gene matches: 15. This CDR3 has 15 residues. The CDR3 coding sequence is TGCGCCAGCAGCCAGTTTACGGCGTCAGGGGGATTGGCTTTCTTT. Protein product: CASSQFTASGGLAFF.

This clonotype was seen ten or more times. The CDR3 DNA follows: TGTGCCAGCAGCCAAGACCCAGATACAGAGACCCAGTACTTC. Amino acids: CASSQDPDTETQYF. The chain combines TRBV4-2 with TRBJ2-5; D is unclear. The CDR3 spans 14 residues. The germline V gene has CDR1 LGHNA and CDR2 YNFKEQ. Between the trimmed V and J ends, which lost 0 bases and 4 bases, there was a span of 9 bases.

This clonotype has at least ten counts. The rearrangement uses TRBV6-5 and TRBJ1-1; D call uncertain. The CDR3 totals 13 residues. Germline values: CDR1 MNHEY, CDR2 SVGAGI. V shed 2 bases and J shed 5 bases, with 9 bases lying between them. The CDR3 region is CASSYEATTEAFF. In DNA form, the CDR3 reads TGTGCCAGCAGTTACGAGGCTACAACTGAAGCTTTCTTT.

In its sample, this clonotype was seen a few times. This CDR3 is CSVGAQGTATDTQYF. CDR3 sequence (DNA): TGCAGCGTTGGAGCCCAAGGGACAGCTACAGATACGCAGTATTTT. This chain connects TRBV29-1 to TRBJ2-3; TRBD1 matches at 7 bases. The ends lost 4 bases at V and 3 bases at J; junction bases unmatched: 10. The CDR3 length is 15 residues. CDR1 is SQVTM, CDR2 ANQGSEA, per germline.

The chain combines TRBV28 with TRBJ2-7; D may be TRBD1 or TRBD2 (5 bases each). Trimming stripped 4 bases from V and 5 bases from J, with 12 bases between. This CDR3 has 13 residues. Germline V gives CDR1 MDHEN, CDR2 SYDVKM. The CDR3: CASSSGAKDEQYF. For the CDR3, the DNA is TGTGCCAGCAGTTCCGGGGCCAAGGACGAGCAGTACTTC.

This clonotype was found many times. The chain carries TRBV2 and TRBJ2-2, with D possibly called TRBD1 or TRBD2 (6 bases each). Germline lookup yields CDR1 SNHLY and CDR2 FYNNEI. The CDR3 covers 16 residues. Trimming pared 3 bases from V and 3 bases from J, leaving 14 bases between. The CDR3 DNA sequence: TGTGCCAGCAGTGAGGGCAGGGGCGGGGACACCGGGGAGCTGTTTTTT. Its translation: CASSEGRGGDTGELFF. The full variable domain, its missing parts supplied by reference TRBV2 and TRBJ2-2, is EPEVTQTPSHQVTQMGQEVILRCVPISNHLYFYWYRQILGQKVEFLVSFYNNEISEKSEIFDDQFSVERPDGSNFTLKIRSTKLEDSAMYFCASSEGRGGDTGELFFGEGSRLTVL.

This clonotype was detected ten times or more. The chain recombines TRBV19 with TRBJ1-2; 10 nucleotides line up with TRBD1. The CDR3 contains 14 residues. V was pared by 4 bases and J by 6 bases, with 5 bases of the junction left unmatched. Germline V CDR1 and CDR2: LNHDA, SQIVND (reference sequence). The CDR3 bases are TGTGCCAGTAGTAGGGACAGGGGACGAAATGGCTACACCTTC. This codes for CASSRDRGRNGYTF.

In its sample, this clonotype was seen a few times. This chain joins TRBV11-2 and TRBJ2-7, with 10 positions matching TRBD1. CDR1 SGHAT and CDR2 FQNNGV come from the germline V gene. The length of the CDR3 is 13 residues. J lost 0 bases, V lost 8 bases, and 1 base had no gene match. The chain's CDR3 is CASGQGDSYEQYF. CDR3 DNA sequence: TGTGCCAGCGGACAGGGGGACTCCTACGAGCAGTACTTC.

Many counts were recorded for this clonotype. The rearrangement links TRBV20-1 to TRBJ1-1; 7 bases align to TRBD1. Germline lookup yields CDR1 DFQATT and CDR2 SNEGSKA (reference sequence). Trimming removed 6 bases from V and 5 bases from J; junction bases left unmatched: 15. This CDR3 comprises 15 residues. The CDR3 DNA is TGCAGTGCAAACCCAGGGGGGGGTATAGGGACTGAAGCTTTCTTT. Translating it yields CSANPGGGIGTEAFF.

The rearrangement joins TRBV19 to TRBJ1-1; 10 bases are a match to TRBD1. Looked up from germline, CDR1 is LNHDA and CDR2 is SQIVND (reference sequence). This CDR3 is built from 14 residues. J gave up 0 bases and V 10 bases, and 5 bases lay outside the gene matches. CDR3 amino acids: CATQTGGMNTEAFF. The CDR3 coding sequence is TGTGCCACTCAGACAGGGGGCATGAACACTGAAGCTTTCTTT.

To note about this clonotype: This sequence may be a read error, since a much larger clone differs from it by one base. The rearrangement links TRBV9 to TRBJ1-3; D gene uncertain. This CDR3 is 14 amino acids long. Germline CDR1 SGDLS, CDR2 YYNGEE. DNA of the CDR3: TGTGCCGGCAGCGCGGCGAGCTCTGGAAACACCATATATTTT. Its protein is CAGSAASSGNTIYF.

At least ten counts were recorded for this clonotype. The chain employs TRBV20-1 and TRBJ2-7, with D unclear. From germline, CDR1 is DFQATT and CDR2 SNEGSKA (reference sequence). V was shortened by 2 bases and J by 5 bases, with 7 bases between the two germline ends. This CDR3 is built from 11 residues. The CDR3 nucleotides are TGCAGTGCTAGAAGGACGAACGAGCAGTACTTC. It encodes CSARRTNEQYF.

In this sample, this clonotype turned up many times. The chain joins TRBV10-2 to TRBJ1-3; the D is unclear. In germline, CDR1 is WSHSY, CDR2 SAAADI. V was shortened by 4 bases and J by 0 bases, with 1 base between the two germline ends. The CDR3 totals 12 residues. The CDR3 coding sequence is TGCGCCAGCAGTGGCTCTGGAAACACCATATATTTT. As protein: CASSGSGNTIYF.

The chain joins TRBV6-1 to TRBJ1-1, with a weak D call TRBD1 (6 bases). The CDR3 runs to 12 residues. Trimming removed 1 base from V and 10 bases from J, with 10 bases in between. Germline values: CDR1 MNHNS, CDR2 SASEGT. CDR3 bases: TGTGCCAGCAGTGAAGTAACAGGGAGAGCTTTCTTT. It yields the protein CASSEVTGRAFF.

This clonotype was seen repeatedly, ten times or more. This could be a read error, since a much larger clone is one nucleotide away. This rearrangement joins TRBV28 to TRBJ1-2; D is ambiguous. Trimming took off 5 bases at V and 1 base at J, with 2 bases between the two ends. Germline CDR1 reads MDHEN; CDR2 reads SYDVKM. The CDR3 consists of 11 residues. CDR3 sequence: CASSDNYGYTF. The CDR3 region has the DNA TGTGCCAGCAGTGATAACTATGGCTACACCTTC.

The chain is built from TRBV12-3 or TRBV12-4 and TRBJ2-7; 7 nucleotides agree with TRBD1. This CDR3 region has 15 residues. V trimming: 5 bases; J trimming: 3 bases; junction bases outside the gene matches: 10. CDR3 nucleotides: TGTGCCAGCAGTCCGCATGGACAGGCGTTCTACGAGCAGTACTTC. Its protein is CASSPHGQAFYEQYF.

This chain connects TRBV27 to TRBJ2-7, with a weak D call TRBD2 (6 bases). CDR1 and CDR2 from the germline V gene are MNHEY and SMNVEV (reference sequence). The CDR3 is made up of 16 amino acids. The germline V and J ends were trimmed by 6 bases and 4 bases, with 22 bases remaining between them. CDR3 bases: TGTGCCAGCAGCTTGCATGCCCTCGGGGGTTTATACGAGCAGTACTTC. Translation: CASSLHALGGLYEQYF.

The V call is TRBV5-1, the J call TRBJ1-1; D gene uncertain. Deletions cut 5 bases from V and 1 base from J, with 9 bases between. The CDR3 length is 13 residues. Per the germline V gene, CDR1 is SGHRS and CDR2 is YFSETQ. CDR3 coding DNA: TGCGCCAGCAGACGAGAAAGGAACACTGAAGCTTTCTTT. Its protein is CASRRERNTEAFF.

At least ten counts were recorded for this clonotype. This chain uses TRBV5-1 with TRBJ2-7, with D hard to call. The CDR3 extends over 14 amino acids. CDR1 is SGHRS, CDR2 YFSETQ, per germline. V was trimmed by 0 bases and J by 3 bases, leaving 10 bases between them. The DNA of the CDR3 is TGCGCCAGCAGCTTGGAGGGCACTTACTACGAGCAGTACTTC. This encodes CASSLEGTYYEQYF.

This clonotype was seen many times. V gene TRBV5-1 combines with J gene TRBJ2-7; D is perhaps TRBD2 (6 bases). Germline lookup yields CDR1 SGHRS and CDR2 YFSETQ. V lost 7 bases to trimming and J lost 8 bases, with 13 bases between them. CDR3 length: 11 residues. CDR3 in amino acids: CASGTGEQQYF. CDR3 in DNA: TGCGCCAGCGGTACGGGGGAACAGCAGTACTTC.

Ten or more counts support this clonotype. V is TRBV29-1 and J is TRBJ2-7, with no clear D. Looked up from germline, CDR1 is SQVTM and CDR2 is ANQGSEA. The CDR3 covers 14 residues. V dropped 2 bases and J dropped 2 bases, with 13 bases sitting between them. DNA for the CDR3: TGCAGCGTTGAACGCAAGGAAGGGACCTACGAGCAGTACTTC. This sequence encodes CSVERKEGTYEQYF.